This T cell receptor beta chain was sequenced for a study of blood T cells in healthy people across ages. Then a second PCR, running about 6 to 12 cycles, was carried out with a sample-barcoded 5' primer and a J-beta primer mix. Researchers report that a template-switch adaptor with 12 random nucleotides tagged each cDNA molecule. MiXCR, applied by TCRdb to the 5' RACE reads, yields one record per CDR3 protein. The sample holds some 1.4 million distinct CDR3 sequences, 40% to 50% seen once. From germline, CDR1 is LGHDT and CDR2 YNNKEL (reference sequence). The CDR3 is 15 residues long. The V end lost 0 bases, the J end lost 2 bases, and 10 bases lay between the germline ends.

Material for sequencing was blood. The chain carries TRBV3-1 and TRBJ2-5; D uncertain. This receptor was identified in a woman younger than 30 in good health. In nucleotides, the CDR3 is TGTGCCAGCAGCCAAGATGTAACGAGACAAGAGACCCAGTACTTC. It translates to CASSQDVTRQETQYF.